Following are 32 T cell receptor beta chains from one sample sequenced in a study of CD8+ T cells in alopecia areata listed by TCRdb under 2018. Library method: the immunoSEQ multiplex PCR assay. To provide template for TCR sequencing, every sample had RNA extracted and reverse transcribed into cDNA. Imported from immuneACCESS, the table was reduced by TCRdb to in-frame sequences with V and J called. These copies leave out some clones; in studies compared against another copy, an unresolved V gene accounts for under half, and the cause of the remainder is not known. Within this sample are over 90,000 clones, with 55% of them counted one time only. The ten largest clones capture around 8.5% of the sample. The sample taken for sequencing was CD4+ T cells sorted from blood. Receptors originate from a human donor in good health.

In regard to this clone: Its ends do not fully match the called genes, so a read error is possible. V is TRBV7-7 and J is TRBJ2-7, with D hard to call. CDR1 is SSHAT and CDR2 is FNYEAQ in the germline V gene (reference sequence). CDR3 length: 13 amino acids. CDR3 DNA: TGTGCTAGCAGCGCTGGAGAGTCCCACGAGCAGTACTTC. Its protein is CASSAGESHEQYF.

The V and J genes are TRBV5-1 and TRBJ2-1, with 12 bases fitting TRBD2. The CDR3 is 14 amino acids. The germline CDR1 and CDR2 sequences are SGHRS and YFSETQ. With V trimmed by 0 bases and J by 9 bases, 1 base remained unmatched. In nucleotides, the CDR3 is TGCGCCAGCAGCTTGGGGACTAGCGGGGTTGAGCAGTTCTTC. Protein: CASSLGTSGVEQFF.

V gene TRBV29-1 combines with J gene TRBJ1-2; possible D gene TRBD1, 5 bases. The CDR3 sequence is 12 residues long. Trimming shortened V by 4 bases and J by 10 bases, and 16 bases separated the two germline ends. The germline V gene has CDR1 SQVTM and CDR2 ANQGSEA. CDR3 protein: CSVAASTGAYTF. The CDR3 DNA sequence: TGCAGCGTTGCCGCTTCCACAGGAGCCTACACCTTC.

This clone was detected ten times or more. J is TRBJ2-3 and V is TRBV7-2; TRBD1 might be the D (5 bases). V was trimmed by 2 bases and J by 1 base, leaving 10 bases between them. CDR1 is SGHTA, CDR2 FQGNSA, per germline. This CDR3 spans 15 amino acids. CDR3: CASSLSRGRTDTQYF. CDR3 nucleotide sequence: TGTGCCAGCAGCTTATCTAGGGGCCGCACAGATACGCAGTATTTT.

This clone was seen a few times. The chain links TRBV7-2 to TRBJ2-7; 10 bases agree with TRBD2. Losses at the gene ends were 5 bases for V and 0 bases for J; bases not matched to a gene: 7. This CDR3 has 16 residues. Per the germline V gene, CDR1 is SGHTA and CDR2 is FQGNSA. CDR3 nucleotide sequence: TGTGCCAGCAGCGCCCAATCTAGCGGGGGCTCCTACGAGCAGTACTTC. Translating gives CASSAQSSGGSYEQYF. The full variable domain, its missing parts supplied by reference TRBV7-2 and TRBJ2-7, is GAGVSQSPSNKVTEKGKDVELRCDPISGHTALYWYRQSLGQGLEFLIYFQGNSAPDKSGLPSDRFSAERTGGSVSTLTIQRTQQEDSAVYLCASSAQSSGGSYEQYFGPGTRLTVT.

This clone was seen only a few times. The genes are TRBV29-1 and TRBJ2-7; D is undetermined. Trimming removed 4 bases from V and 2 bases from J, with 15 bases in between. This CDR3 comprises 14 residues. Germline CDR1 SQVTM, CDR2 ANQGSEA. The CDR3, as DNA: TGCAGCGTTGCGCATCGGCTAATACCCTACGAGCAGTACTTC. It yields the protein CSVAHRLIPYEQYF.

The gene calls are TRBV29-1 and TRBJ2-6; no reliable D call. The V gene's germline CDR1 is SQVTM and CDR2 ANQGSEA. The ends were cut back, 4 bases at V and 2 bases at J, with 9 bases in the middle. This CDR3 has 14 amino acids. The CDR3 here is CSVVWGTGANVLTF. CDR3 nucleotides: TGCAGCGTTGTTTGGGGAACTGGGGCCAACGTCCTGACTTTC.

This chain connects TRBV29-1 to TRBJ1-1; D unclear. The CDR3 sequence is 15 residues long. The V gene lost 4 bases and the J gene lost 0 bases, with 15 bases spanning the gap. Germline lookup yields CDR1 SQVTM and CDR2 ANQGSEA. CDR3 coding DNA: TGCAGCGTTGTGAGGGCCTCCCCGCTGAACACTGAAGCTTTCTTT. This translates into CSVVRASPLNTEAFF.

J is TRBJ2-5 and V is TRBV6-6; D gene ambiguous. This CDR3 is built from 12 residues. Trimming pared 11 bases from V and 0 bases from J, leaving 10 bases between. CDR1 is MNHNY, CDR2 SVGAGI, per germline (reference sequence). CDR3 loop: CASQRYQETQYF. In nucleotides, the CDR3 is TGTGCCTCCCAACGCTACCAAGAGACCCAGTACTTC.

The chain is built from TRBV29-1 and TRBJ2-5, with D uncertain. This CDR3 region has 10 residues. The germline CDR1 and CDR2 sequences are SQVTM and ANQGSEA. V lost 5 bases and J 3 bases, leaving 4 bases between the germline ends. The CDR3 protein is CSVSEETQYF. For the CDR3, the DNA is TGCAGCGTTTCTGAAGAGACCCAGTACTTC.

The CDR3 DNA sequence: TGTGCCAGTGGGGGCCCAGGGGGCGTTTATGGCTACACCTTC. Amino acid sequence: CASGGPGGVYGYTF. The chain combines TRBV6-1 with TRBJ1-2, with 8 bases that match TRBD1. The V and J ends lost 9 bases and 5 bases, in that order; junction bases with no gene match: 11. CDR3 length: 14 amino acids. Germline CDR1 MNHNS, CDR2 SASEGT.

The V call is TRBV18, the J call TRBJ2-3; tentatively, D is TRBD2 (5 bases). The germline V gene has CDR1 KGHSH and CDR2 LQKENI. This CDR3 comprises 14 residues. The germline V and J ends were trimmed by 5 bases and 5 bases, with 14 bases remaining between them. This chain's CDR3 is CASSGLGLQDTQYF. In DNA, the CDR3 is TGTGCCAGCTCAGGTCTCGGACTTCAAGATACGCAGTATTTT.

This clone turned up a few times. This chain connects TRBV30 to TRBJ2-1, with D possibly TRBD2 on 6 matching bases. The CDR3 has 15 residues. V lost 1 base and J lost 9, with 19 bases in between. Germline CDR1 reads GTSNPN; CDR2 reads SVGIG (reference sequence). For the CDR3, the DNA is TGTGCCTGGAGTGGGGCGGGGTTATGGAGGGGTGAGCAGTTCTTC. It yields the protein CAWSGAGLWRGEQFF.

This chain uses TRBV6-6 with TRBJ1-2; D gene uncertain. V was clipped by 3 bases and J by 6 bases, with 11 bases between them. This CDR3 is built from 13 residues. Germline CDR1 and CDR2: MNHNY and SVGAGI (reference sequence). Written as DNA, the CDR3 is TGTGCCAGCAGTTATTATGTCGGGGATGGCTACACCTTC. It is translated as CASSYYVGDGYTF.

This clone was found a few times. The chain recombines TRBV6-6 with TRBJ1-2, with D possibly matching TRBD1 (5 bases). The V gene lost 6 bases and the J gene lost 6 bases, with 20 bases spanning the gap. The CDR3 consists of 15 residues. Germline lookup yields CDR1 MNHNY and CDR2 SVGAGI (reference sequence). CDR3 bases: TGTGCCAGCAGCCTACCGCCCCGCCAGGGTCATGGCTACACCTTC. Its protein product is CASSLPPRQGHGYTF.

The rearrangement joins TRBV11-1 to TRBJ2-5; no clear D gene. Deletions cut 3 bases from V and 5 bases from J, with 10 bases between. The CDR3 consists of 13 residues. Germline V gene data show CDR1 as SGHAT and CDR2 as FQDESV (reference sequence). The CDR3 spells CASSLGPLETQYF. The CDR3 DNA sequence: TGTGCCAGCAGCTTGGGCCCCCTGGAGACCCAGTACTTC.

The rearrangement joins TRBV7-8 to TRBJ2-5; 8 bases map to TRBD1. Germline-derived CDR1 and CDR2 are SGHVS and FQNEAQ. V lost 5 bases, J lost 5 bases, and 13 bases stayed unmatched. This CDR3 contains 16 residues. The CDR3 region has the DNA TGTGCCAGCAGCCCGGACAGGGTCGGTTTAAGTGAGACCCAGTACTTC. It is translated as CASSPDRVGLSETQYF.

The chain is built from TRBV30 and TRBJ1-6; 7 positions agree with TRBD1. V shed 3 bases and J 6 bases; nucleotides not matched to a gene: 5. This CDR3 contains 14 residues. Germline V gives CDR1 GTSNPN, CDR2 SVGIG (reference sequence). The CDR3 coding sequence is TGTGCCTGGAGGAAGACAGGGTGTAATTCACCCCTCCACTTT. Its translation: CAWRKTGCNSPLHF.

The genes are TRBV2 and TRBJ2-7; D possibly matches TRBD1 or TRBD2 (5 bases each). The V end was cut by 6 bases, the J end by 10 bases, with 16 bases between. The germline V gene encodes CDR1 SNHLY and CDR2 FYNNEI. The CDR3 sequence is 12 residues long. CDR3 DNA sequence: TGTGCCAGCAGGGGGACCTTGAGGTTACAGTACTTC. This encodes CASRGTLRLQYF.

The V call is TRBV5-6, the J call TRBJ1-4; the D is unclear. CDR1 is SGHDT, CDR2 YYEEEE, per germline. The CDR3 is 15 residues long. The V and J ends lost 4 bases and 0 bases respectively, with 10 bases between them. The CDR3: CASSRRTATNEKLFF. The CDR3, as DNA: TGTGCCAGCAGCCGACGGACGGCAACTAATGAAAAACTGTTTTTT.

The chain links TRBV29-1 to TRBJ1-2; D possibly corresponds to TRBD1 (5 bases). The CDR3 runs to 11 residues. Germline V gene data show CDR1 as SQVTM and CDR2 as ANQGSEA. Trimming stripped 5 bases from V and 3 bases from J, with 7 bases between. This chain's CDR3 is CSVRRDYGYTF. The CDR3 DNA reads as TGCAGCGTTCGCAGGGACTATGGCTACACCTTC.

Details on this clone: The junction and the germline gene differ at one end; a read error may be behind it. This sequence joins TRBV6-6 and TRBJ2-1; 8 bases are a match to TRBD1. The CDR3 loop spans 11 amino acids. CDR1 is MNHNY and CDR2 is SVGAGI in the germline V gene (reference sequence). CDR3 DNA sequence: TGTGCCAGCAGTTCCGAGGGACAGGCCCTCTTC. Protein product: CASSSEGQALF.

This clone showed up just a few times. The rearrangement joins TRBV5-1 to TRBJ2-2; weak D call: TRBD1 (6 bases). Trimming stripped 2 bases from V and 5 bases from J, with 13 bases between. CDR1 is SGHRS and CDR2 is YFSETQ in the germline V gene. CDR3 length equals 15 residues. In DNA form, the CDR3 reads TGCGCCAGCAGCTTCACAGGGATCGGTACCGGGGAGCTGTTTTTT. Its translation is CASSFTGIGTGELFF.

This clone was picked up a small number of times. The gene calls are TRBV28 and TRBJ1-1, with a tentative D call TRBD1 (5 bases). V lost 5 bases and J 5 bases, leaving 18 bases between the germline ends. The CDR3 length is 15 residues. Per germline, CDR1 MDHEN and CDR2 SYDVKM. The CDR3 nucleotides read TGTGCCAGCAGTCCCCATGGGGGGTTGAGGACTGAAGCTTTCTTT. Translation gives CASSPHGGLRTEAFF. Together with reference TRBV28 and TRBJ1-1, the CDR3 gives the full variable domain: DVKVTQSSRYLVKRTGEKVFLECVQDMDHENMFWYRQDPGLGLRLIYFSYDVKMKEKGDIPEGYSVSREKKERFSLILESASTNQTSMYLCASSPHGGLRTEAFFGQGTRLTVV.

This clone was detected only a few times. The chain carries TRBV23-1 and TRBJ2-3, with unresolved D. TRBV23-1 is assigned to the ORF class and has an uncertain function. With 6 bases removed from V and 10 bases from J, the gap between germline ends came to 11 bases. The CDR3 has 11 amino acids. This chain's CDR3 is CASRAVASQYF. CDR3 in DNA: TGCGCCAGCAGGGCGGTGGCCTCGCAGTATTTT.

This chain links TRBV11-2 with TRBJ1-6; D is possibly TRBD1 (5 bases). There are 18 residues in the CDR3. Germline values: CDR1 SGHAT, CDR2 FQNNGV. The V gene lost 4 bases and the J gene lost 0 bases, with 16 bases spanning the gap. CDR3 sequence (DNA): TGTGCCAGCAGCTCCCAGGGTTCCCGTAGCTCCTATAATTCACCCCTCCACTTT. Translating it yields CASSSQGSRSSYNSPLHF.

This rearrangement joins TRBV11-2 to TRBJ2-5; maybe TRBD2 (5 bases). CDR1 and CDR2 from the germline V gene are SGHAT and FQNNGV. With 4 bases removed from V and 6 bases from J, the gap between germline ends came to 18 bases. This CDR3 has 15 amino acids. The DNA of the CDR3 is TGTGCCAGCAGCTCCCCCCGGGGAAGGGTCCAGACCCAGTACTTC. Translated: CASSSPRGRVQTQYF.

V is TRBV30 and J is TRBJ1-1, with TRBD1 identical over 10 bases. Germline CDR1 and CDR2: GTSNPN and SVGIG (reference sequence). The V segment lost 0 bases and the J segment 6 bases; nucleotides outside the gene matches: 4. The CDR3 has 14 amino acids. The CDR3 region has the DNA TGTGCCTGGAGTGTAGGACAGGGGGGCGCTGAAGCTTTCTTT. Protein sequence: CAWSVGQGGAEAFF.

The V call is TRBV27, the J call TRBJ2-7; 7 nucleotides line up with TRBD1. The CDR3 is made up of 18 amino acids. Germline CDR1 MNHEY, CDR2 SMNVEV (reference sequence). With V trimmed by 8 bases and J by 1 base, 20 bases remained unmatched. As DNA, the CDR3 is TGTGCCAGCGACCTTCGGCCACCGGGGACAGAAAATTCCTACGAGCAGTACTTC. It codes for CASDLRPPGTENSYEQYF.

The chain combines TRBV5-1 with TRBJ1-4, with a weak D call TRBD1 (6 bases). Germline V gives CDR1 SGHRS, CDR2 YFSETQ. V lost 3 bases and J 5 bases, leaving 11 bases between the germline ends. CDR3 size: 14 residues. CDR3: CASSSDSVNEKLFF. CDR3 in DNA: TGCGCCAGCAGCTCGGACAGCGTCAATGAAAAACTGTTTTTT.

The V call is TRBV4-2, the J call TRBJ2-3; D is unclear. The CDR3 runs to 13 residues. Trimming pared 2 bases from V and 0 bases from J, leaving 3 bases between. Germline V gene sequence: CDR1 LGHNA, CDR2 YNFKEQ. The CDR3 reads CASSQISTDTQYF. The CDR3 region has the DNA TGTGCCAGCAGCCAAATCAGCACAGATACGCAGTATTTT.

This clone has a handful of counts. The gene calls are TRBV28 and TRBJ1-5; a weak D match, TRBD1 (5 bases). This CDR3 has 13 residues. The germline gives CDR1 MDHEN, CDR2 SYDVKM. The V gene lost 6 bases and the J gene lost 5 bases, with 11 bases spanning the gap. CDR3 nucleotide sequence: TGTGCCAGCAGGACACAGGTACATCAGCCCCAGCATTTT. Amino acids: CASRTQVHQPQHF. The full variable domain, in which reference TRBV28 and TRBJ1-5 provide the parts outside the CDR3, is DVKVTQSSRYLVKRTGEKVFLECVQDMDHENMFWYRQDPGLGLRLIYFSYDVKMKEKGDIPEGYSVSREKKERFSLILESASTNQTSMYLCASRTQVHQPQHFGDGTRLSIL.